This T cell receptor (beta chain) was found in a study of CXCR3-negative and CXCR3-positive naive CD8 T cells. General study findings and limits: The TRB CDR3s that CXCR3-positive naive cells carried were more hydrophobic than those of CXCR3-negative naive cells.

The CDR3 length is 13 residues. Germline V gene lookup returns CDR1 SEHNR and CDR2 FQNEAQ (reference sequence). Libraries of TRB cDNA were made by 5' RACE and carried UMIs. TCRdb re-called the 5' RACE reads and gives one entry per CDR3 protein, without DNA. Across some 140,000 distinct CDR3 sequences, the top ten clones capture 0.45% to 0.6% of the sample. CD8+ T cell subsets were each sorted in triplicate, about 330,000 cells apiece. With regard to this clonotype: The antigen remains undetermined.

What was sequenced was naive CXCR3+ CD8+ T cells from blood. Subset noted: CD45RO-CCR7+CD27+CD95- naive CD8+ T cells expressing CXCR3 (TNR3+). The genes are TRBV7-9 and TRBJ2-7; no DNA is available, so the TRBD2 call from TCRdb remains unchecked. This receptor was obtained from a human donor in good health. Some clones in this sample may be carry-over from other donors' samples. CDR3 loop: CASSQPAAYEQYF.